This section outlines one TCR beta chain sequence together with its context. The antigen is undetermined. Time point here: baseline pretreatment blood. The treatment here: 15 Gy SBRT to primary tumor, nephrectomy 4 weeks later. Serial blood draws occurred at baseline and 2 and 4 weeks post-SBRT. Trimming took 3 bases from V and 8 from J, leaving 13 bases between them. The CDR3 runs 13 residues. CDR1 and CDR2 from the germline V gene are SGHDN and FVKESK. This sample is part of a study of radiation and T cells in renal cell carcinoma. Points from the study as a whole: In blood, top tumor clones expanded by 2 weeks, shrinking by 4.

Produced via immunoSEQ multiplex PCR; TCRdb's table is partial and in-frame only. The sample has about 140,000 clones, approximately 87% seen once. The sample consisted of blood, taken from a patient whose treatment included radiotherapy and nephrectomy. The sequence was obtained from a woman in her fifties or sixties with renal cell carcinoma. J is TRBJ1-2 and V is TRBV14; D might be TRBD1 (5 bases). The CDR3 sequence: CASSHRRVGGYTF. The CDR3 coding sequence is TGTGCCAGCAGCCACCGCAGGGTTGGAGGCTACACCTTC.